The 32 T cell receptor beta chains below all came from one sample that was sequenced in a study of blood T cell repertoires in COVID-19. Measured with immunoSEQ multiplex PCR; TCRdb has only the in-frame clones, and not every one. The sample contains 150,000 to 200,000 clones, about 87% of which appear only once. The sequenced material came from peripheral blood. These receptors all stem from a man between 18 and 35 years old with active or convalescent COVID-19.

V gene TRBV19 combines with J gene TRBJ1-2, with 7 bases matching TRBD1. V lost 3 bases to trimming and J lost 5 bases; unmatched junction nucleotides: 9. Germline V CDR1 and CDR2: LNHDA, SQIVND (reference sequence). CDR3 length: 15 amino acids. In nucleotides, the CDR3 is TGTGCCAGTAGTATTCCGGGACAGACAGTTTATGGCTACACCTTC. Protein: CASSIPGQTVYGYTF.

The chain carries TRBV7-9 and TRBJ2-2; possible D gene TRBD1, 5 bases. This CDR3 spans 14 amino acids. CDR1 SEHNR and CDR2 FQNEAQ come from the germline V gene (reference sequence). Trimming pared 2 bases from V and 4 bases from J, leaving 8 bases between. CDR3 sequence (DNA): TGTGCCAGCAGCTTAACAGGCATCACCGGGGAGCTGTTTTTT. Residues: CASSLTGITGELFF.

The chain has TRBV14 and TRBJ2-2, with 8 bases identical to TRBD1. CDR3 length: 18 residues. Germline V gene lookup returns CDR1 SGHDN and CDR2 FVKESK. V was pared by 1 base and J by 5 bases, with 12 bases of the junction left unmatched. This CDR3 reads CASSQVGRSGGKTGELFF. The CDR3 bases are TGTGCCAGCAGCCAAGTTGGACGGTCAGGGGGCAAAACCGGGGAGCTGTTTTTT.

The genes are TRBV6-5 and TRBJ2-2; 7 bases match TRBD1. This CDR3 region has 13 residues. V lost 7 bases and J lost 8; bases outside the gene matches: 7. Germline values: CDR1 MNHEY, CDR2 SVGAGI. The CDR3 here is CASIAGQVGELFF. The CDR3 region has the DNA TGTGCCAGCATCGCCGGACAGGTTGGGGAGCTGTTTTTT.

The rearrangement joins TRBV11-3 to TRBJ2-5; no firm D call. CDR1 SGHNT and CDR2 YENEEA come from the germline V gene. Trimming stripped 4 bases from V and 5 bases from J, with 5 bases between. The CDR3 is 11 residues long. The CDR3 region is CASSSLETQYF. CDR3 in DNA: TGTGCCAGCAGCTCCCTGGAGACCCAGTACTTC.

In its sample, this clone was seen once. This chain uses TRBV19 with TRBJ2-2; 7 positions match TRBD1. V shed 4 bases and J 6 bases; nucleotides not matched to a gene: 2. Germline V gene lookup returns CDR1 LNHDA and CDR2 SQIVND (reference sequence). This CDR3 contains 13 residues. The CDR3 loop reads CASSRQGPGELFF. DNA for the CDR3: TGTGCCAGTAGTAGACAGGGTCCCGGGGAGCTGTTTTTT.

The J gene is TRBJ2-5, the V gene TRBV7-8; the match to TRBD2 covers 14 bases. The length of the CDR3 is 18 residues. From germline, CDR1 is SGHVS and CDR2 FQNEAQ. Germline trimming cut 5 bases from V and 1 base from J; bases unmatched to any gene: 9. The CDR3 DNA sequence: TGTGCCAGCAGCACCCGACTAGCGGGAGGGACGGCCCAAGAGACCCAGTACTTC. The encoded protein is CASSTRLAGGTAQETQYF.

The chain recombines TRBV28 with TRBJ1-6; D uncertain. V gave up 1 base and J gave up 6 bases, with 13 bases separating them. The CDR3 covers 16 residues. CDR1 is MDHEN and CDR2 is SYDVKM in the germline V gene. CDR3 region: CASSLLQEATNSPLHF. DNA of the CDR3: TGTGCCAGCAGTTTATTGCAGGAGGCCACTAATTCACCCCTCCACTTT.

The rearrangement links TRBV29-1 to TRBJ2-2; D remains ambiguous. With 6 bases removed from V and 5 bases from J, the gap between germline ends came to 16 bases. This CDR3 region has 14 residues. CDR1 and CDR2 (germline): SQVTM, ANQGSEA. The CDR3 region is CSVWLVKRTGELFF. In nucleotides, the CDR3 is TGCAGCGTGTGGCTAGTTAAAAGAACCGGGGAGCTGTTTTTT.

The chain employs TRBV9 and TRBJ2-5; weak D call: TRBD2 (6 bases). V lost 2 bases and J 2 bases, leaving 13 bases between the germline ends. Germline lookup yields CDR1 SGDLS and CDR2 YYNGEE. This CDR3 contains 15 residues. Written as DNA, the CDR3 is TGTGCCAGCAGCGTGGCGGGAAATCCACAAGAGACCCAGTACTTC. Protein: CASSVAGNPQETQYF.

This chain links TRBV2 with TRBJ2-2; D might be TRBD1 (5 bases). Looked up from germline, CDR1 is SNHLY and CDR2 is FYNNEI. The CDR3 has 14 amino acids. V was shortened by 6 bases and J by 4 bases, with 12 bases between the two germline ends. CDR3 DNA: TGTGCCAGCAGGGAAAGGGGTAGCACCGGGGAGCTGTTTTTT. Translated: CASRERGSTGELFF.

J is TRBJ2-7 and V is TRBV7-3, with 7 nucleotides matching TRBD1. V dropped 0 bases and J dropped 6; count of bases not matched to a gene: 5. Germline assignment: CDR1 SGHTA and CDR2 FQGTGA. CDR3 size: 14 residues. Here the CDR3 DNA reads TGTGCCAGCAGCTTAACCACGACAGGGAGCGAGCAGTACTTC. This translates into CASSLTTTGSEQYF.

This clone occurred once. This chain connects TRBV28 to TRBJ1-5, with TRBD1 as a possible D gene (6 bases). This CDR3 has 13 residues. Germline CDR1 and CDR2: MDHEN and SYDVKM. V gave up 7 bases and J gave up 5 bases, with 12 bases separating them. This chain's CDR3 is CASNPGGHQPQHF. The CDR3 region has the DNA TGTGCCAGCAACCCCGGGGGGCATCAGCCCCAGCATTTT.

The table lists this clone with a few counts. The chain recombines TRBV6-1 with TRBJ2-5; 10 positions agree with TRBD2. Looked up from germline, CDR1 is MNHNS and CDR2 is SASEGT. V trimming: 0 bases; J trimming: 5 bases; junction bases outside the gene matches: 6. The CDR3 loop spans 16 amino acids. The CDR3 here is CASSEASGGRWETQYF. The DNA of the CDR3 is TGTGCCAGCAGTGAAGCTAGCGGGGGGAGGTGGGAGACCCAGTACTTC.

This clone has only a few counts. The DNA of the CDR3 is TGTGCCACCCAGGACAGTCCAAATCAGCCCCAGCATTTT. It specifies CATQDSPNQPQHF. The chain is built from TRBV24-1 and TRBJ1-5, with D perhaps TRBD1 (6 bases). Germline CDR1 reads KGHDR; CDR2 reads SFDVKD. Trimming left V 9 bases short and J 4 bases short, with 12 bases between. The CDR3 runs 13 residues.

The chain couples TRBV12-5 to TRBJ1-1; unclear D gene. Germline V gene sequence: CDR1 LGHNT, CDR2 FRNRAP. The V end was cut by 0 bases, the J end by 4 bases, with 6 bases between. The CDR3 runs 13 residues. CDR3 sequence: CASGLVEGTEAFF. The DNA of the CDR3 is TGTGCTAGTGGTTTGGTGGAGGGCACTGAAGCTTTCTTT.

The CDR3 sequence is CSASSLVRDNEQFF. The DNA for the CDR3 is TGCAGTGCTAGTAGTCTGGTCAGGGACAATGAGCAGTTCTTC. The V gene is TRBV20-1, the J gene TRBJ2-1; a possible D gene is TRBD1 (5 bases). CDR3 length equals 14 residues. The ends were cut back, 3 bases at V and 5 bases at J, with 14 bases in the middle. Germline V CDR1 and CDR2: DFQATT, SNEGSKA (reference sequence).

The chain has TRBV18 and TRBJ2-7; 10 nucleotides align to TRBD1. Trimming at V came to 3 bases and at J to 6 bases, leaving 2 bases not matched to a gene. Germline-derived CDR1 and CDR2 are KGHSH and LQKENI. There are 13 residues in the CDR3. The CDR3 coding sequence is TGTGCCAGCTCACCGGGGACAGGGGCCGAGCAGTACGTC. Translated: CASSPGTGAEQYV.

J is TRBJ2-6 and V is TRBV3-1 (or the pseudogene TRBV3-2), with D unresolved. This CDR3 spans 18 amino acids. The V end lost 1 base, the J end lost 0 bases, and 13 bases lay between the germline ends. Germline V gene lookup returns CDR1 LGHDT and CDR2 YNNKEL (reference sequence). The CDR3 nucleotides are TGTGCCAGCAGCCAAGTATGGCAGTCATTCTCTGGGGCCAACGTCCTGACTTTC. It codes for CASSQVWQSFSGANVLTF.

The chain joins TRBV7-8 to TRBJ2-1, with 8 bases fitting TRBD2. The CDR3 loop spans 17 amino acids. Germline V gene sequence: CDR1 SGHVS, CDR2 FQNEAQ. V was pared by 1 base and J by 3 bases, with 8 bases of the junction left unmatched. Here the CDR3 reads CASSLEGAGGIYNEQFF. The CDR3 nucleotides read TGTGCCAGCAGCTTAGAGGGTGCGGGAGGTATCTACAATGAGCAGTTCTTC.

In DNA, the CDR3 is TGTGCCAGCAGCGTATTTGGAGTTTCCTACAATGAGCAGTTCTTC. This sequence encodes CASSVFGVSYNEQFF. The gene calls are TRBV9 and TRBJ2-1; D is uncertain. Germline-derived CDR1 and CDR2 are SGDLS and YYNGEE. With 1 base removed from V and 1 base from J, the gap between germline ends came to 9 bases. CDR3 length: 15 residues.

The rearrangement links TRBV18 to TRBJ1-5; no clear D gene. The CDR3 consists of 14 residues. CDR1 is KGHSH, CDR2 LQKENI, per germline. Deletions cut 3 bases from V and 6 bases from J, with 12 bases between. CDR3 protein: CASSPSMGFQPQHF. In DNA, the CDR3 is TGTGCCAGCTCACCGAGCATGGGCTTTCAGCCCCAGCATTTT.

The V gene is TRBV5-5, the J gene TRBJ2-3, with 8 bases aligning to TRBD1. V dropped 7 bases and J dropped 2; count of bases not matched to a gene: 3. Germline CDR1 and CDR2: SGHKS and YYEKEE (reference sequence). The CDR3 is 13 residues long. The CDR3 DNA sequence: TGTGCCAGCTGGACAGGGACCACAGATACGCAGTATTTT. This codes for CASWTGTTDTQYF.

The V and J genes are TRBV5-1 and TRBJ1-1; D is unresolved. The V end lost 2 bases, the J end lost 1 base, and 6 bases lay between the germline ends. This CDR3 has 13 residues. The germline gives CDR1 SGHRS, CDR2 YFSETQ. CDR3 coding DNA: TGCGCCAGCAGCTTTTCCCAGAACACTGAAGCTTTCTTT. Protein: CASSFSQNTEAFF.

The rearrangement joins TRBV6-5 to TRBJ1-2; D is unresolved. V lost 5 bases, J lost 3 bases, and 13 bases lay in between. The CDR3 sequence is 14 residues long. Germline CDR1 reads MNHEY; CDR2 reads SVGAGI. CDR3 residues: CASSRVLGDYGYTF. The CDR3 nucleotides read TGTGCCAGCAGTCGGGTGCTAGGTGACTATGGCTACACCTTC.

The chain is built from TRBV24-1 and TRBJ1-1, with a tentative D call TRBD1 (6 bases). V was clipped by 0 bases and J by 12 bases, with 19 bases between them. The CDR3 has 15 amino acids. From germline, CDR1 is KGHDR and CDR2 SFDVKD. The CDR3 sequence is CATSDLGQPRVETFF. The CDR3 nucleotides are TGTGCCACCAGTGATTTGGGACAGCCCCGGGTTGAGACTTTCTTT.

In this sample, this clone turned up a few times. V usage is TRBV18 and J usage is TRBJ2-2; D is uncertain. CDR3 size: 13 residues. The germline V gene has CDR1 KGHSH and CDR2 LQKENI. With 5 bases removed from V and 3 bases from J, the gap between germline ends came to 7 bases. The DNA of the CDR3 is TGTGCCAGCTCAACGACTTACACCGGGGAGCTGTTTTTT. This sequence encodes CASSTTYTGELFF.

The gene calls are TRBV7-9 and TRBJ2-1, with 7 bases fitting TRBD2. The germline gives CDR1 SEHNR, CDR2 FQNEAQ (reference sequence). The CDR3 covers 16 residues. Trimming at V came to 10 bases and at J to 4 bases, leaving 16 bases not matched to a gene. The CDR3 loop is CAIPSPGGSAYNEQFF. CDR3 in DNA: TGTGCCATCCCGTCACCCGGCGGGAGCGCGTACAATGAGCAGTTCTTC.

This chain links TRBV7-9 with TRBJ1-5, with D possibly being TRBD1 (5 bases). The CDR3 covers 14 residues. V gave up 4 bases and J gave up 5 bases, with 12 bases separating them. Germline V gene sequence: CDR1 SEHNR, CDR2 FQNEAQ (reference sequence). The CDR3 DNA follows: TGTGCCAGCAGCTCAGTGGGGGGACATCAGCCCCAGCATTTT. It translates to CASSSVGGHQPQHF.

The V call is TRBV12-3 or TRBV12-4, the J call TRBJ1-2; 9 bases are shared with TRBD1. J was trimmed by 7 bases and V by 6 bases; bases with no gene match: 6. The length of the CDR3 is 13 residues. CDR3 nucleotides: TGTGCCAGCAGATGGGACAGGGAGGGTGGCTACACCTTC. Protein: CASRWDREGGYTF.

This sequence joins TRBV3-1 (or the pseudogene TRBV3-2) and TRBJ1-5; 7 bases are a match to TRBD1. Germline loops: CDR1 LGHDT, CDR2 YNNKEL (reference sequence). J was trimmed by 3 bases and V by 0 bases; bases with no gene match: 17. This CDR3 region has 20 residues. The CDR3 DNA reads as TGTGCCAGCAGCCAAGATCATCTCAAGACCGGGACAGCTTACAATCAGCCCCAGCATTTT. Translating gives CASSQDHLKTGTAYNQPQHF.

The V gene is TRBV13, the J gene TRBJ2-6, with D uncertain. Germline assignment: CDR1 PRHDT and CDR2 FYEKMQ (reference sequence). The CDR3 runs to 18 residues. The germline V and J ends were trimmed by 0 bases and 0 bases, with 12 bases remaining between them. The CDR3 loop is CASSLGRRFPSGANVLTF. DNA for the CDR3: TGTGCCAGCAGCTTAGGCCGGCGGTTTCCCTCTGGGGCCAACGTCCTGACTTTC.